This T cell receptor beta chain was identified during a study of T cell repertoires in cytomegalovirus infection. Study-wide context: CMV infection together with matching HLA type was indicated by public TCR beta signatures. Study observations and caveats: HLA-C-restricted TCR beta clonotypes specific for CMV led the ex vivo response. Cumulated frequencies of public TCR beta families served to identify carriers of CMV plus the relevant HLA.

Germline values: CDR1 SNHLY, CDR2 FYNNEI. V was shortened by 6 bases and J by 3 bases, with 11 bases between the two germline ends. The CDR3 is made up of 13 amino acids. TCRdb reprocessed the reads with MiXCR, giving one entry per CDR3 protein. The table has some 150,000 distinct CDR3 sequences, 25% to 35% seen once; the top ten hold 45% to 55%. Regarding this clonotype: Antigen: not known.

The rearrangement uses TRBV2 and TRBJ2-5; tentative D call: TRBD1 (6 bases). This receptor was obtained from a human donor in good health (CMV status not recorded). Some clones in this sample may be carry-over from other donors' samples. Sample: CD8+ T cells from cultured PBMCs, taken from culture after CMV antigen stimulation. The CDR3 here is CASSVGQKETQYF. Written as DNA, the CDR3 is TGTGCCAGCAGCGTAGGACAGAAAGAGACCCAGTACTTC.